This TCR beta chain was observed in a study of T cell responses to AZD1222 COVID-19 vaccine. Study-wide results and caveats: Nearly half of spike-specific TCRs reportedly target unmutated variant regions. Among the donors, most were white British and more were female, and clonal diversity was possibly underestimated. The breadth and depth of Spike-specific TCRs increased once two AZD1222 doses had been given. No repertoire was sampled before or during the peak T cell response, only after it.

This CDR3 has 13 residues. The V gene's germline CDR1 is SQVTM and CDR2 ANQGSEA. The ends were cut back, 4 bases at V and 8 bases at J, with 17 bases in the middle. Worth noting for this clone: Its antigen is unknown.

Data came from immunoSEQ multiplex PCR; TCRdb stores just in-frame clones and leaves some out. The top ten clones hold more than 2% of a sample with approximately 84,000 clones, around 89% of them seen once. The chain employs TRBV29-1 and TRBJ1-2, with D perhaps TRBD1 (5 bases). Sequencing was performed on peripheral blood, taken 28 days after the second AZD1222 dose. This clonotype was sampled from an adult who received the AZD1222 COVID-19 vaccine. CDR3 bases: TGCAGCGTTGGCGCAGTCCGAGGGGAGGGCTACACCTTC. Residues: CSVGAVRGEGYTF. Together with reference TRBV29-1 and TRBJ1-2, the CDR3 gives the full variable domain: SAVISQKPSRDICQRGTSLTIQCQVDSQVTMMFWYRQQPGQSLTLIATANQGSEATYESGFVIDKFPISRPNLTFSTLTVSNMSPEDSSIYLCSVGAVRGEGYTFGSGTRLTVV.